A single sample gave rise to the 16 T cell receptor beta chains below, sequenced in a study of CXCR3-negative and CXCR3-positive naive CD8 T cells. 5' RACE that incorporated UMI labels was used to prepare the TRB cDNA libraries. TCRdb reprocessed the 5' RACE reads, with one entry per CDR3 protein and no DNA. The sample's table shows roughly 25,000 distinct CDR3 sequences. The sample consisted of naive CXCR3- CD8+ T cells from blood. Subset reported: CD45RO-CCR7+CD27+CD95- naive CD8+ T cells lacking CXCR3 (TNR3-). All receptors derive from a human donor in good health. Some clones in this sample may be carry-over from other donors' samples.

The chain is built from TRBV7-2 and TRBJ2-3; TCRdb's D gene call, TRBD1, goes unchecked for lack of DNA. This CDR3 has 14 residues. Germline V gene lookup returns CDR1 SGHTA and CDR2 FQGNSA. The CDR3 is CASSLIVGADTQYF.

V is TRBV14 and J is TRBJ2-2. Germline V gene data show CDR1 as SGHDN and CDR2 as FVKESK. The CDR3 consists of 16 residues. CDR3 residues: CASSQDAYSSAGELFF.

This rearrangement joins TRBV29-1 to TRBJ1-3; TCRdb reports TRBD1, a call that lacks DNA to check it against. Germline assignment: CDR1 SQVTM and CDR2 ANQGSEA. The CDR3 spans 15 residues. CDR3 sequence: CSVSGTERSGNTIYF.

V is TRBV3-1 and J is TRBJ2-5; TCRdb's D gene call, TRBD2, goes unchecked for lack of DNA. Looked up from germline, CDR1 is LGHDT and CDR2 is YNNKEL (reference sequence). The CDR3 covers 19 residues. The chain's CDR3 is CASSHTSGGPLTEWETQYF.

This rearrangement joins TRBV29-1 to TRBJ2-5; no DNA is available, so the TRBD1 call from TCRdb remains unchecked. Germline V gene lookup returns CDR1 SQVTM and CDR2 ANQGSEA. The CDR3 totals 16 residues. CDR3 region: CSVVPGQGINQETQYF.

The chain carries TRBV4-3 and TRBJ2-7; TCRdb's D call of TRBD2 is untestable without DNA. CDR3 size: 15 residues. Germline CDR1 reads LGHNA; CDR2 reads YSLEER. The CDR3 sequence is CASSQVAGGGGEQYF.

The V call is TRBV24-1, the J call TRBJ2-3. The length of the CDR3 is 16 residues. The germline gives CDR1 KGHDR, CDR2 SFDVKD. CDR3 residues: CATSDLHEQSTDTQYF.

This chain links TRBV12-5 with TRBJ2-5; as DNA is missing, the TRBD2 call by TCRdb cannot be tested. This CDR3 has 19 amino acids. In germline, CDR1 is LGHNT, CDR2 FRNRAP. The CDR3 reads CASGSLTPLAGGLGETQYF.

This chain's CDR3 is CASSITSGGFYEQYF. The chain has TRBV19 and TRBJ2-7; TCRdb names TRBD2, which stays unverified in the absence of DNA. Germline CDR1 and CDR2: LNHDA and SQIVND (reference sequence). The CDR3 totals 15 residues.

The genes are TRBV6-5 and TRBJ2-7; TCRdb names TRBD1, which stays unverified in the absence of DNA. CDR1 MNHEY and CDR2 SVGAGI come from the germline V gene. This CDR3 comprises 13 residues. This chain's CDR3 is CASTPYGGHEQYF.

The rearrangement uses TRBV15 and TRBJ2-5. The CDR3 extends over 14 amino acids. Germline CDR1 and CDR2: LNHNV and YYDKDF (reference sequence). CDR3 protein: CATSRQRGQETQYF.

The chain carries TRBV3-1 and TRBJ2-7. The CDR3 covers 15 residues. The V gene's germline CDR1 is LGHDT and CDR2 YNNKEL (reference sequence). CDR3: CASSQVWSYSYEQYF.

The chain couples TRBV29-1 to TRBJ2-2. There are 13 residues in the CDR3. From germline, CDR1 is SQVTM and CDR2 ANQGSEA. CDR3 region: CSVGLRNTGELFF.

This sequence joins TRBV11-3 and TRBJ2-1; TCRdb selects TRBD1, and the lack of DNA leaves this call unchecked. CDR1 SGHNT and CDR2 YENEEA come from the germline V gene. The CDR3 runs to 14 residues. CDR3 loop: CASSLRDGGDEQFF.

This clonotype is classed as medium-sized by frequency. The J gene is TRBJ2-1, the V gene TRBV29-1; the TCRdb D gene call, TRBD2, has no DNA to confirm it. Per germline, CDR1 SQVTM and CDR2 ANQGSEA. The CDR3 contains 14 residues. This CDR3 reads CSGSTSGGWNEQFF.

V usage is TRBV27 and J usage is TRBJ1-1; TCRdb picks TRBD1, but there is no DNA to check that call. Germline assignment: CDR1 MNHEY and CDR2 SMNVEV (reference sequence). The CDR3 is 14 amino acids. CDR3 sequence: CASSPGGMNTEAFF.